The T cell receptor (beta chain) under discussion was sequenced for a study of identical twins (dated by TCRdb to 2015 to 2016). In the study overall: To test whether fetal clonotypes persist, the study used deep sequencing on TCR alpha and beta repertoires from monozygotic twins, unrelated adults of various ages, and cord blood. To rule out contamination, the twin experiments were replicated at different times with different library preparation protocols.

All donors were healthy Caucasians. Using Miltenyi CD45RO+ enrichment and human naive T-cell isolation kits, memory (CD45RO+) and naive T cells were isolated from PBMC. Beyond this particular receptor, the publication reports: A weaker excess of twin sharing was found in beta out-of-frame sequences because the signal-to-noise ratio was lowered by fewer shared sequences. Compared with coincidental sharing between unrelated individuals, out-of-frame TCR alpha sequences shared between twins had an excess of sequences with low generation probability. Conclusions relied on cross-sectional statistical analysis, since the same donors could not be followed over many years. Abundant cord blood beta clonotypes had fewer insertions, young adult naive repertoires showed a similar but weaker trend, and memory repertoires showed no such trend. In monozygotic twins, recombination models systematically underestimated out-of-frame TCR alpha sharing, but the models matched the sharing seen between unrelated individuals. Invariant T cells such as MAIT and iNKT could partly confound zero-insertion analyses, though diverse VJ usage argued against this for most clonotypes.

Libraries were constructed by 5' RACE. Data came from an Illumina HiSeq 2000. Template switching added a universal primer binding site, and the final cDNA carried a unique molecular identifier that allowed TCR cDNA molecules to be counted accurately. First-strand cDNA for TCR alpha and beta chains was synthesized from specific primers in the conserved constant-segment region. To control for contamination, each cDNA library was double barcoded with a SMART-Mk sample barcode plus Illumina barcodes. Two successive PCR steps introduced TruSeq adapter sequences along with Illumina sample barcodes. The TCR alpha and beta cDNA libraries were sequenced on the Illumina HiSeq platform using custom primers. For the original study's pipeline: Unique molecular identifiers were extracted from raw reads with MiGEC, and CDR3 positions were determined with MiXCR. Recombination models were inferred per individual with the repgenHMM and IGoR tools using an EM algorithm. The tcR package in R was used for shared clonotype analysis, with sharing normalized by the product of cloneset sizes. Out-of-frame nonproductive sequences were analyzed to study raw recombination free of thymic and clonal selection effects. Using fastp at Q25 and MiXCR, TCRdb reprocessed the public reads and kept productive beta chains. Rows are unified per CDR3 protein, each entry keeping the most common DNA and genes. The V and J calls and clone size are TCRdb's, not the authors'. For this sample there are roughly 250,000 distinct CDR3 sequences; over 12% appear just once. Of the sample, 8.8% is held by the ten largest clones.

This clonotype was seen only a few times. It lacks a known antigen. Per-base quality was not reported, and no clone a single base away is much larger than it. The germline V gene specifies ENHRY as CDR1 and SYGVKD as CDR2. V is cut back by 6 bases and J by 2 bases, with 5 bases in the junction unmatched. The CDR3, from cysteine to phenylalanine, totals 15 residues. Only the CDR3 DNA stays, 45 bases, in frame from base 1. Recombination linked TRBV10-3 to TRBJ2-7; 12 bases in the middle match TRBD2. This sequence originates from a woman aged 18 to 35 in good health. Sequencing was carried out using memory (CD45RO+) T cells sorted from blood. The cell subset or site label, read with the paper, signifies: CD45RO+ enriched T cells. At the DNA level, the sequence is TGTGCCATCAGGACTAGCGGGGGACAGACCTACGAGCAGTACTTC. This encodes CAIRTSGGQTYEQYF.